This T cell receptor (beta chain) was sequenced in a study of T cell changes during pregnancy in multiple sclerosis. V lost 5 bases, J lost 4 bases, and 11 bases lay in between. This CDR3 region has 13 residues. From germline, CDR1 is ENHRY and CDR2 SYGVKD. TCRdb's table, derived via immunoSEQ multiplex PCR, lists solely in-frame clones and lacks some. The table has 35,000 to 45,000 clones, nearly 90% seen once. Sequencing was performed on CD4+ T cells from peripheral blood mononuclear cells, taken after pregnancy. The receptor comes from a female donor with multiple sclerosis, enrolled in a pregnancy study. The chain uses TRBV10-3 and TRBJ1-2; D is unresolved. CDR3 amino acids: CAISKQNFYGYTF. CDR3 bases: TGTGCCATCAGTAAACAGAATTTCTATGGCTACACCTTC.